These 7 T cell receptor beta chains came from one sample sequenced in a study of T cell responses to AZD1222 COVID-19 vaccine. Data came from immunoSEQ multiplex PCR; TCRdb stores just in-frame clones and leaves some out. The sample lists more than 85,000 clones, 87% occurring once. The sequencing used peripheral blood, collected 28 days after the second AZD1222 dose. Receptor source: an adult who received the AZD1222 COVID-19 vaccine.

Only a few counts were recorded for this clone. The sample holds other DNA sequences that translate to the same CDR3. The CDR3 bases are TGTGCCAGCAGCTTAGCCGGTTCCTACAATGAGCAGTTCTTC. Encoded protein: CASSLAGSYNEQFF. V usage is TRBV7-9 and J usage is TRBJ2-1; D remains unclear. With 0 bases removed from V and 1 base from J, the gap between germline ends came to 4 bases. CDR1 SEHNR and CDR2 FQNEAQ come from the germline V gene (reference sequence). The CDR3 is made up of 14 amino acids.

This chain joins TRBV2 and TRBJ1-1; no definite D call. The CDR3 consists of 13 residues. The V gene's germline CDR1 is SNHLY and CDR2 FYNNEI. Trimming removed 6 bases from V and 1 base from J, with 9 bases in between. The CDR3 DNA follows: TGTGCCAGCAGCGTTAAGTGGAACACTGAAGCTTTCTTT. Translation gives CASSVKWNTEAFF.

This rearrangement joins TRBV6-5 to TRBJ2-1; unclear D gene. This CDR3 is built from 11 residues. Germline-derived CDR1 and CDR2 are MNHEY and SVGAGI. Trimming left V 0 bases short and J 10 bases short, with 4 bases between. The CDR3 coding sequence is TGTGCCAGCAGTTACTCGTCAGAGCAGTTCTTC. Translating gives CASSYSSEQFF.

The V gene is TRBV7-9, the J gene TRBJ1-3; D remains unclear. Germline lookup yields CDR1 SEHNR and CDR2 FQNEAQ (reference sequence). This CDR3 has 16 amino acids. V was pared by 2 bases and J by 0 bases, with 11 bases between. In nucleotides, the CDR3 is TGTGCCAGCAGCTTAATGGCGGGAAGCTCTGGAAACACCATATATTTT. Protein product: CASSLMAGSSGNTIYF. Full variable domain (remainder filled in from reference TRBV7-9 and TRBJ1-3): DTGVSQNPRHKITKRGQNVTFRCDPISEHNRLYWYRQTLGQGPEFLTYFQNEAQLEKSRLLSDRFSAERPKGSFSTLEIQRTEQGDSAMYLCASSLMAGSSGNTIYFGEGSWLTVV.

The CDR3 spells CASSVGSQREQYF. CDR3 DNA sequence: TGTGCCAGCAGCGTAGGAAGCCAAAGGGAGCAGTACTTC. The chain uses TRBV9 and TRBJ2-7, with D hard to call. Trimming removed 0 bases from V and 7 bases from J, with 11 bases in between. This CDR3 has 13 residues. In germline, CDR1 is SGDLS, CDR2 YYNGEE.

A single count supports this clone. The chain combines TRBV6-5 with TRBJ2-1, with 14 bases that match TRBD2. Losses at the gene ends were 10 bases for V and 6 bases for J; bases not matched to a gene: 2. This CDR3 has 13 residues. CDR1 and CDR2 (germline): MNHEY, SVGAGI. CDR3 coding DNA: TGTGCCACCGGACTAGCGGGGGGCAATGAGCAGTTCTTC. Residues: CATGLAGGNEQFF.

V gene TRBV11-2 combines with J gene TRBJ2-7; maybe TRBD2 (6 bases). The CDR3 loop spans 14 amino acids. CDR1 and CDR2 (germline): SGHAT, FQNNGV. Trimming took off 5 bases at V and 3 bases at J, with 14 bases between the two ends. CDR3 residues: CASSTNPGGYEQYF. In DNA form, the CDR3 reads TGTGCCAGCAGCACGAATCCCGGGGGCTACGAGCAGTACTTC.